This T cell receptor (beta chain) came from a study of blood T cell repertoires in COVID-19. Study-wide context: Donors in the United States, Italy and Spain gave samples during acute or convalescent COVID-19. The cDNA or gDNA used as material had been derived from T cells, B-cell-depleted T cells, or PBMCs.

Original data processing: For nucleated cells, counts were estimated from reference gene primer amplification. Sequenced by immunoSEQ multiplex PCR; TCRdb stores in-frame clones only, minus some. The V and J calls and clone size were taken over from that table, and D and trimming were inferred from the DNA. The table shows around 95,000 clones, with over 75% occurring only once. Germline V gene lookup returns CDR1 LNHDA and CDR2 SQIVND (reference sequence). The CDR3 is made up of 15 amino acids. The ends were cut back, 4 bases at V and 6 bases at J, with 13 bases in the middle. Sequencing was done on a sample of peripheral blood. The receptor was isolated from a woman over 75 with acute or convalescent COVID-19. The chain has TRBV19 and TRBJ1-6, with D perhaps matching TRBD1 (6 bases). CDR3 amino acids: CASSSRGGVNSPLHF. CDR3 coding DNA: TGTGCCAGTAGTAGCAGGGGAGGGGTTAATTCACCCCTCCACTTT.